This T cell receptor (beta chain) was recovered during a study of blood T cell repertoires in COVID-19. Trimming took off 3 bases at V and 0 bases at J, with 9 bases between the two ends. CDR1 and CDR2 (germline): LNHDA, SQIVND (reference sequence). The CDR3 consists of 15 residues. The method was immunoSEQ multiplex PCR; TCRdb's version includes in-frame clones alone and lacks a portion of them. The data contain about 110,000 clones, nearly 85% of them seen just once; the ten biggest clones take up roughly 6.5%. The TCR sequence derives from a woman aged 45 to 65 with acute or convalescent COVID-19. The chain combines TRBV19 with TRBJ1-3; D is undetermined. Sample: peripheral blood. CDR3 nucleotide sequence: TGTGCCAGTAGTATCCGGAGGAGCTCTGGAAACACCATATATTTT. It translates to CASSIRRSSGNTIYF.